Listed below are T cell receptor beta chains from one sample, sequenced in a study of cytomegalovirus exposure and HLA in healthy donors. Produced via immunoSEQ multiplex PCR; TCRdb's table is partial and in-frame only. Of approximately 140,000 clones detected, roughly 82% appear once; the ten largest clones hold roughly 3.2%. The sequencing input was PBMCs. These receptors were obtained from a man between 18 and 29 years old in good health and CMV-seropositive. Both conserved end residues are part of each CDR3. The order of the fields is clone size, V gene, D gene, J gene, CDR3 length, CDR3 protein, CDR3 DNA. A D gene is named only where the DNA matches it firmly. Size tells how often a clone was seen (once, few, many) or the class of an expanded clone, and some rows leave it out.

-	TRBV15	TRBD1	TRBJ2-7	15	CATSVLGQGVYEQYF	TGTGCCACCAGCGTGTTGGGACAGGGGGTCTACGAGCAGTACTTC
-	TRBV6-1	-	TRBJ2-7	14	CASSEAGSSYEQYF	TGTGCCAGCAGTGAGGCAGGCAGCTCCTACGAGCAGTACTTC
-	TRBV7-8	-	TRBJ1-1	16	CASSLGDTIVDTEAFF	TGTGCCAGCAGCTTAGGGGACACTATAGTCGACACTGAAGCTTTCTTT
-	TRBV28	TRBD1	TRBJ2-7	14	CASSSPGQGGEQYF	TGTGCCAGCAGTTCCCCGGGACAGGGGGGCGAGCAGTACTTC
-	TRBV9	TRBD2	TRBJ2-2	18	CASSVTGLAGGNTGELFF	TGTGCCAGCAGCGTCACGGGACTAGCGGGAGGGAACACCGGGGAGCTGTTTTTT
-	TRBV30	TRBD2	TRBJ2-1	15	CAWSQTGLAGDEQFF	TGTGCCTGGAGCCAAACGGGACTAGCGGGGGATGAGCAGTTCTTC
few	TRBV6-1	-	TRBJ2-7	14	CASSREGAGYEQYF	TGTGCCAGCAGCCGGGAGGGGGCTGGGTACGAGCAGTACTTC
-	TRBV28	-	TRBJ1-5	15	CASSPIWGEEQPQHF	TGTGCCAGCAGTCCGATTTGGGGGGAAGAACAGCCCCAGCATTTT
-	TRBV28	-	TRBJ2-7	12	CASSLSDLGQYF	TGTGCCAGCAGTTTATCCGACCTAGGACAGTACTTC
once	TRBV14	-	TRBJ1-1	16	CAASRLVGLVGTEAFF	TGTGCCGCCAGCAGGTTGGTGGGGCTGGTTGGCACTGAAGCTTTCTTT
-	TRBV11-2	-	TRBJ2-1	16	CASRPIASQRGNEQFF	TGTGCCAGCAGACCAATAGCGAGTCAACGGGGGAATGAGCAGTTCTTC
-	TRBV7-9	-	TRBJ1-2	13	CASSVEITYGYTF	TGTGCCAGCAGCGTGGAGATAACGTACGGCTACACCTTC
-	TRBV2	-	TRBJ2-2	14	CASSGRENTGELFF	TGTGCCAGCAGTGGGAGGGAGAACACCGGGGAGCTGTTTTTT